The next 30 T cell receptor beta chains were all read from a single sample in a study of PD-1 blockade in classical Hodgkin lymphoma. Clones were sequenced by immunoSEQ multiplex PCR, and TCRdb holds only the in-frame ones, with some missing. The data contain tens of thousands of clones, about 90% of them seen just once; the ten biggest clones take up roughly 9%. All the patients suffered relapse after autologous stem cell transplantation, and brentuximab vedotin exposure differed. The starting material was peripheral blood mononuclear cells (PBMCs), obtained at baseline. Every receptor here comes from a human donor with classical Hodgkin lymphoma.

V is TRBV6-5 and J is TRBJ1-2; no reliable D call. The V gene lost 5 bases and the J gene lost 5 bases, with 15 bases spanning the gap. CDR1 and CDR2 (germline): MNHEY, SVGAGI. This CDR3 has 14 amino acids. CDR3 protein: CASSSLREGYGYTF. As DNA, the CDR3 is TGTGCCAGCAGTAGCCTTAGGGAAGGGTATGGCTACACCTTC.

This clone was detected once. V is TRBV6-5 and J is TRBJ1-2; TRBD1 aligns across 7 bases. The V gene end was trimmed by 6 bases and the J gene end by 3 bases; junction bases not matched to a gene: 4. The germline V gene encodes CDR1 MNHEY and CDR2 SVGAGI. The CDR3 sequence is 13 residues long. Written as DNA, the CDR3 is TGTGCCAGCAGAGTAGGGACAGACTATGGCTACACCTTC. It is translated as CASRVGTDYGYTF.

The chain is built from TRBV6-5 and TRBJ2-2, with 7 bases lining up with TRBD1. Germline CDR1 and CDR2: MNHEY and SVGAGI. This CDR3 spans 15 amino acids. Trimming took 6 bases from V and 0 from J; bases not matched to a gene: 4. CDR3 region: CASRGQGANTGELFF. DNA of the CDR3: TGTGCCAGCAGAGGGCAGGGGGCGAACACCGGGGAGCTGTTTTTT.

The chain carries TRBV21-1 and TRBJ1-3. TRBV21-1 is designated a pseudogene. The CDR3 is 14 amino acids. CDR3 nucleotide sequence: TGTGCCAGCAGCACTAGGTATTTGGGAAACACCATATATTTT. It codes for CASSTRYLGNTIYF.

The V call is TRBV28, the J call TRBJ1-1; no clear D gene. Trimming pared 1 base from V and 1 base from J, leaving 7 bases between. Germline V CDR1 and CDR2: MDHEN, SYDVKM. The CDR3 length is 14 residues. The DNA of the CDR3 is TGTGCCAGCAGTTTATATGCAGGGAACACTGAAGCTTTCTTT. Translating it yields CASSLYAGNTEAFF.

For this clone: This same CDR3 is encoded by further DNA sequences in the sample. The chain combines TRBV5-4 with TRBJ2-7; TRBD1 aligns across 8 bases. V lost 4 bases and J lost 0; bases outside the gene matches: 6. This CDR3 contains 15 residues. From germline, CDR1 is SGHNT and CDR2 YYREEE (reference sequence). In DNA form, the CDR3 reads TGTGCCAGCAGCCTCACCGGGACAGGCTCCTACGAGCAGTACTTC. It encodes CASSLTGTGSYEQYF.

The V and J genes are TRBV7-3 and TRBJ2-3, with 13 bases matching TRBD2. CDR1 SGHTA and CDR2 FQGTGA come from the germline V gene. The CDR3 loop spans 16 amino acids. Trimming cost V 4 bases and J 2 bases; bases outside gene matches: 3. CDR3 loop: CASSSGLAGPTDTQYF. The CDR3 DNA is TGTGCCAGCAGCTCGGGACTAGCGGGGCCCACAGATACGCAGTATTTT.

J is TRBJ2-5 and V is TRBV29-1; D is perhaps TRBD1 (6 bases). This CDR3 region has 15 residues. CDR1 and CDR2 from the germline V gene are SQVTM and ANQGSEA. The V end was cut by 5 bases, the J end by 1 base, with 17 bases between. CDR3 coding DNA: TGCAGCGTTAACAGGGCTACCGACCCCCAAGAGACCCAGTACTTC. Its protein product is CSVNRATDPQETQYF.

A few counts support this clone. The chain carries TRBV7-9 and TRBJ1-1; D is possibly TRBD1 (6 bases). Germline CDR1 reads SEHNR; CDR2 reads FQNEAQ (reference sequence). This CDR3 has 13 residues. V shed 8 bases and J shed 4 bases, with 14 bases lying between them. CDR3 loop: CASGQQGGTEAFF. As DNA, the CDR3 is TGTGCCAGCGGCCAACAGGGTGGCACTGAAGCTTTCTTT.

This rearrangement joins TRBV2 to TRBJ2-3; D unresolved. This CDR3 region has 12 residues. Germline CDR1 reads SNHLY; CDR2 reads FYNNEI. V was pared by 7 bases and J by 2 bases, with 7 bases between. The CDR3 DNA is TGTGCCAGCAATTTCCACACAGATACGCAGTATTTT. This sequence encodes CASNFHTDTQYF.

The CDR3 sequence: CASSRQDTTDTQYF. The DNA of the CDR3 is TGTGCCAGCAGCAGACAGGACACCACAGATACGCAGTATTTT. The chain combines TRBV11-3 with TRBJ2-3; TRBD1 is a possible D gene (6 bases). This CDR3 is 14 amino acids long. Germline CDR1 is SGHNT and CDR2 is YENEEA. Trimming left V 5 bases short and J 2 bases short, with 11 bases between.

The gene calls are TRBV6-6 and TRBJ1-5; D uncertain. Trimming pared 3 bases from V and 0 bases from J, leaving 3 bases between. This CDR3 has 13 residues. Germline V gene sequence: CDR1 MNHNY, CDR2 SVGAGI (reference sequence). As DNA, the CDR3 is TGTGCCAGCAGTTATAATAGCAATCAGCCCCAGCATTTT. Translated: CASSYNSNQPQHF.

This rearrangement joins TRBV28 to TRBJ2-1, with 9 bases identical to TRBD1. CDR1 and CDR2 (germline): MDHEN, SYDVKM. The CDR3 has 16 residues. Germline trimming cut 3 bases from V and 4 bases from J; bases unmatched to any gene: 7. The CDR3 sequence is CASSFKQGAWYNEQFF. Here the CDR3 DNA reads TGTGCCAGCAGTTTTAAACAGGGGGCGTGGTACAATGAGCAGTTCTTC.

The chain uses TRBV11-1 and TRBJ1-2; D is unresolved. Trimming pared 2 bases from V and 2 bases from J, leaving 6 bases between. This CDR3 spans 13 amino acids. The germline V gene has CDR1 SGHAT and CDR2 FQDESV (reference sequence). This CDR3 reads CASSLRRNYGYTF. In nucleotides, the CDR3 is TGTGCCAGCAGCTTAAGGAGGAACTATGGCTACACCTTC.

CDR3 sequence: CASRPGGGRDTQYF. The CDR3 DNA is TGTGCCAGCAGACCAGGGGGTGGGAGAGATACGCAGTATTTT. The chain carries TRBV28 and TRBJ2-3; 7 bases align to TRBD1. This CDR3 has 14 residues. J was trimmed by 5 bases and V by 6 bases; bases with no gene match: 8. In germline, CDR1 is MDHEN, CDR2 SYDVKM. Full variable domain (rest looked up from reference TRBV28 and TRBJ2-3): DVKVTQSSRYLVKRTGEKVFLECVQDMDHENMFWYRQDPGLGLRLIYFSYDVKMKEKGDIPEGYSVSREKKERFSLILESASTNQTSMYLCASRPGGGRDTQYFGPGTRLTVL.

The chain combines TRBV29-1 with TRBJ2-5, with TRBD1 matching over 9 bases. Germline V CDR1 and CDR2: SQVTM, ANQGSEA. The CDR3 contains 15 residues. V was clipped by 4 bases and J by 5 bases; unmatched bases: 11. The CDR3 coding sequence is TGCAGCGTTGGGGCTGGGGGACAGGGAGCGGAGACCCAGTACTTC. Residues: CSVGAGGQGAETQYF.

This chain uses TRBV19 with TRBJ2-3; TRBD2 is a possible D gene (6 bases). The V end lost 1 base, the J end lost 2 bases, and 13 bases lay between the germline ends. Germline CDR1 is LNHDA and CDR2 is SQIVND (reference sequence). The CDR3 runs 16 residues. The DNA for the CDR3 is TGTGCCAGTAGTATAGGTAGCGGAGGCTCCACAGATACGCAGTATTTT. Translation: CASSIGSGGSTDTQYF.

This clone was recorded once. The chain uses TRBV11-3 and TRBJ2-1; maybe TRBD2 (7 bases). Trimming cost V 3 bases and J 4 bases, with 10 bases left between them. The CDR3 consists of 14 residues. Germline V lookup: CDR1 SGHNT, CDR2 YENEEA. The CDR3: CASSLRGGYNEQFF. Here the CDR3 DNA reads TGTGCCAGCAGCTTGAGGGGGGGGTACAATGAGCAGTTCTTC.

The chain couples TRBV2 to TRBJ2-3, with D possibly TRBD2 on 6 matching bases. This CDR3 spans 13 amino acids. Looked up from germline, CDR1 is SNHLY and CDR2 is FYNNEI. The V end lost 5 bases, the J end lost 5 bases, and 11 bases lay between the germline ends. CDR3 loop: CASSWDSQDTQYF. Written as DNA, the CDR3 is TGTGCCAGCAGTTGGGACTCCCAAGATACGCAGTATTTT.

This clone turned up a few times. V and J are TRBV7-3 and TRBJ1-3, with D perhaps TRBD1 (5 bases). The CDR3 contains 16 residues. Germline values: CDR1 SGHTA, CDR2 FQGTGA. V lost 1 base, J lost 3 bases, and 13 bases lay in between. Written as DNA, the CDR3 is TGTGCCAGCAGCTTAAGGGGTTCGGGGCTTGGAAACACCATATATTTT. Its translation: CASSLRGSGLGNTIYF.

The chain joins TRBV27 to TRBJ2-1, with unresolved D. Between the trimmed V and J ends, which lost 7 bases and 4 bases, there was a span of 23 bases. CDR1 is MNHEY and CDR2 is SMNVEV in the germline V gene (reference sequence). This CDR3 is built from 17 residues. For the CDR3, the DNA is TGTGCCAGCACCACTTTGGATGGGTTACCTTTTTACAATGAGCAGTTCTTC. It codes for CASTTLDGLPFYNEQFF.

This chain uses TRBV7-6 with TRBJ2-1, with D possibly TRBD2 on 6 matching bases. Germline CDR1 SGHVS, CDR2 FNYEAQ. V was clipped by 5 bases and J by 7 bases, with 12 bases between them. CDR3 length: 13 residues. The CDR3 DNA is TGTGCCAGCAGCCCAGGGACTCAGAATGAGCAGTTCTTC. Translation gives CASSPGTQNEQFF.

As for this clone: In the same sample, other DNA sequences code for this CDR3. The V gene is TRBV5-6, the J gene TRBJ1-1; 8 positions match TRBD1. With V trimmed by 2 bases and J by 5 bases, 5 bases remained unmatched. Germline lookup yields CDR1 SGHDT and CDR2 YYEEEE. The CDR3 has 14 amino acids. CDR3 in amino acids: CASSFGTGGTEAFF. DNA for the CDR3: TGTGCCAGCAGCTTTGGGACAGGCGGAACTGAAGCTTTCTTT.

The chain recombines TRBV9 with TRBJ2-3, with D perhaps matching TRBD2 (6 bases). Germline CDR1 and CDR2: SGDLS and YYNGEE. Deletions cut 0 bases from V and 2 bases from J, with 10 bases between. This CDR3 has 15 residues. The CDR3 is CASSVGAGATDTQYF. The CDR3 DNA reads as TGTGCCAGCAGCGTAGGAGCGGGTGCCACAGATACGCAGTATTTT.

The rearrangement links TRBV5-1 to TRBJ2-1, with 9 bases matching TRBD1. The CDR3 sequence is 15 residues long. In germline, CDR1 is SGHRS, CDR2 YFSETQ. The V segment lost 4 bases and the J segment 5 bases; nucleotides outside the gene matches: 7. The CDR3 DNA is TGCGCCAGCAGCCGAGGGACAGGGAGAAACAATGAGCAGTTCTTC. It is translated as CASSRGTGRNNEQFF.

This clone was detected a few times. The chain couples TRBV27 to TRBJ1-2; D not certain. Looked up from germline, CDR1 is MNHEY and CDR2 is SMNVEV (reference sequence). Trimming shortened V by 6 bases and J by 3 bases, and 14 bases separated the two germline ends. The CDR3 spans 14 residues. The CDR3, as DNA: TGTGCCAGCAGCCCCCCTGGGCCTCACTATGGCTACACCTTC. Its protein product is CASSPPGPHYGYTF.

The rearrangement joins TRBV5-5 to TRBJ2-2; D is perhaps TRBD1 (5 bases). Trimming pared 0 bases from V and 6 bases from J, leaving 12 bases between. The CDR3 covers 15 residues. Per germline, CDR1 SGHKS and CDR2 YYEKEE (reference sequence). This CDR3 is CASSLAGRTAGELFF. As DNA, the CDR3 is TGTGCCAGCAGCTTGGCAGGGCGAACAGCCGGGGAGCTGTTTTTT.

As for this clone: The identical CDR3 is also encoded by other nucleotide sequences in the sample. For the CDR3, the DNA is TGCGCCAGCAGCTTAGAGGACAGTGGAAACACCATATATTTT. Residues: CASSLEDSGNTIYF. The rearrangement links TRBV5-1 to TRBJ1-3, with D perhaps TRBD1 (6 bases). The CDR3 length is 14 residues. In germline, CDR1 is SGHRS, CDR2 YFSETQ. V lost 2 bases and J 3 bases, leaving 9 bases between the germline ends.

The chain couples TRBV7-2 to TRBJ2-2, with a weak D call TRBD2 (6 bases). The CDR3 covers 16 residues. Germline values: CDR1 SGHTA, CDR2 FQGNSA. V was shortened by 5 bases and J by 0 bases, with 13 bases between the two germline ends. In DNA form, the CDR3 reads TGTGCCAGCAGCCAGGCGGGGAACGCGAACACCGGGGAGCTGTTTTTT. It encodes CASSQAGNANTGELFF.

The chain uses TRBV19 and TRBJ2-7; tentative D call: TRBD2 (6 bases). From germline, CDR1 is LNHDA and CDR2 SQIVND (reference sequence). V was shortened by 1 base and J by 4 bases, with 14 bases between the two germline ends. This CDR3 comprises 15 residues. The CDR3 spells CASSIGSSGPYEQYF. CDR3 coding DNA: TGTGCCAGTAGTATAGGAAGTAGCGGCCCTTACGAGCAGTACTTC.